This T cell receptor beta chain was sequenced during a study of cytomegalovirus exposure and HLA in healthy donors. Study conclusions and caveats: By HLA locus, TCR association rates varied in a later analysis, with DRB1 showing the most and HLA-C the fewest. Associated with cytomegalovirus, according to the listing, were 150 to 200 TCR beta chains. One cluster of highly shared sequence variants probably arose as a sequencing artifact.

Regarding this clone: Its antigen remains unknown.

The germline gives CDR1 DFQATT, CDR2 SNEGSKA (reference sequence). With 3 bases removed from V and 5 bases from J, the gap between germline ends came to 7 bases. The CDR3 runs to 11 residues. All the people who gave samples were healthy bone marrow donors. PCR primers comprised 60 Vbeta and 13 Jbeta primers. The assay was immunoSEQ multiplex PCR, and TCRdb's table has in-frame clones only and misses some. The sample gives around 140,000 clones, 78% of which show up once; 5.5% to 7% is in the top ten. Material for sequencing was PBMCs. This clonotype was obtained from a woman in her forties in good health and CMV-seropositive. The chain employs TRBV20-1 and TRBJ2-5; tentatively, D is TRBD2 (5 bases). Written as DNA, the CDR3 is TGCAGTGCTAGCCGGAGGGAGACCCAGTACTTC. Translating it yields CSASRRETQYF.